A selection of T cell receptor beta chains follows, all from one sample in a study of control samples from healthy donors and cancer patients. TCRdb's table, derived via immunoSEQ multiplex PCR, lists solely in-frame clones and lacks some. This sample has roughly 20,000 clones, with around 84% found just once. Material for sequencing was PBMCs. These receptors originate from an elderly man with head and neck cancer. CDR3s include the opening cysteine and the closing phenylalanine or tryptophan. Each record gives: D gene, V gene, J gene, clone size, CDR3 protein, CDR3 DNA. D genes are given only for firm matches. The size field is filled for only some rows; it gives once, few, many or a size class.

TRBD1	TRBV13	TRBJ2-7	NA	CASSLGLTGGEQYF	TGTGCCAGCAGCTTAGGCCTGACAGGGGGCGAGCAGTACTTC
TRBD2	TRBV7-2	TRBJ2-1	NA	CAGGRNNKVEQFF	TGTGCGGGGGGGAGGAACAATAAGGTTGAGCAGTTCTTC
NA	TRBV7-8	TRBJ2-5	NA	CASSLTGQTQYF	TGTGCCAGCAGCTTAACAGGGCAGACCCAGTACTTC
NA	TRBV12-3/TRBV12-4	TRBJ2-2	NA	CATSGGVPGELFF	TGTGCCACCTCTGGGGGAGTCCCCGGGGAGCTGTTTTTT
NA	TRBV5-1	TRBJ1-2	NA	CASSLDPEAGYGYTF	TGCGCCAGCAGCTTGGATCCGGAGGCAGGATATGGCTACACCTTC
TRBD1	TRBV7-9	TRBJ1-2	NA	CASSTRRPGQPNYGYTF	TGTGCCAGCAGCACCCGTCGACCGGGACAGCCTAACTATGGCTACACCTTC
TRBD2	TRBV7-2	TRBJ2-7	NA	CASSLASGGYGSYEQYF	TGTGCCAGCAGCTTAGCTAGCGGGGGATACGGATCCTACGAGCAGTACTTC
NA	TRBV2	TRBJ1-5	NA	CASSQQGRRPQHF	TGTGCCAGCAGCCAGCAGGGTCGTCGGCCCCAGCATTTT
NA	TRBV28	TRBJ1-6	NA	CASNTGTQGISYNSPLHF	TGTGCCAGTAATACCGGGACCCAGGGGATTTCCTATAATTCACCCCTCCACTTT
NA	TRBV6-5	TRBJ2-7	NA	CASSQGQTYEQYF	TGTGCCAGCAGTCAGGGTCAAACCTACGAGCAGTACTTC
NA	TRBV7-2	TRBJ1-1	once	CASSLEAGYTAAFF	TGTGCCAGCAGCTTAGAGGCGGGGTACACCGCAGCTTTCTTT
NA	TRBV7-3	TRBJ1-5	few	CASSPPYGDDQPQHF	TGTGCCAGCAGCCCCCCCTACGGGGATGATCAGCCCCAGCATTTT
NA	TRBV19	TRBJ1-2	NA	CAEGANYGYTF	TGTGCCGAAGGGGCTAACTATGGCTACACCTTC
NA	TRBV6-5	TRBJ1-3	NA	CASSYTTKLSGNTIYF	TGTGCCAGCAGTTACACGACTAAGCTCTCTGGAAACACCATATATTTT
NA	TRBV5-6	TRBJ2-1	NA	CASSLGQDNEQFF	TGTGCCAGCAGCTTGGGACAGGACAATGAGCAGTTCTTC
NA	TRBV18	TRBJ2-3	NA	CASSPVGVVGTDTQYF	TGTGCCAGCTCACCAGTGGGTGTGGTGGGCACAGATACGCAGTATTTT
NA	TRBV11-2	TRBJ1-1	few	CASSLFRDTEAFF	TGTGCCAGCAGCTTGTTCCGAGACACTGAAGCTTTCTTT
NA	TRBV5-1	TRBJ2-5	NA	CASSGFGSQETQYF	TGCGCCAGCAGTGGTTTCGGGTCCCAAGAGACCCAGTACTTC
TRBD1	TRBV6-5	TRBJ2-4	once	CATTLTGSENIQYF	TGTGCCACCACATTGACAGGGTCCGAAAACATTCAGTACTTC
TRBD2	TRBV2	TRBJ2-7	NA	CATQGGGYEQYF	TGTGCCACCCAGGGCGGGGGCTACGAGCAGTACTTC
NA	TRBV20-1	TRBJ2-3	few	CSEQGTDTQYF	TGCAGCGAACAGGGTACAGATACGCAGTATTTT
TRBD2	TRBV6-5	TRBJ2-2	NA	CASSFREGTGELFF	TGTGCCAGCAGTTTTAGGGAGGGCACCGGGGAGCTGTTTTTT
NA	TRBV7-2	TRBJ2-7	NA	CASSDPSLGDEQYF	TGTGCCAGCAGCGACCCTAGCCTCGGGGACGAGCAGTACTTC
TRBD2	TRBV6-5	TRBJ2-7	NA	CASRARGEGYEQYF	TGTGCCAGCAGAGCCCGGGGGGAAGGCTACGAGCAGTACTTC
NA	TRBV14	TRBJ1-4	few	CASSQDLGPGEKLFF	TGTGCCAGCAGCCAAGACTTGGGGCCCGGTGAAAAACTGTTTTTT
NA	TRBV10-3	TRBJ2-1	NA	CAISKDSSYNEQFF	TGTGCCATCAGTAAGGACAGCTCCTACAATGAGCAGTTCTTC
TRBD1	TRBV13	TRBJ1-2	NA	CASSQPGQGARGYTF	TGTGCCAGCAGTCAACCGGGACAGGGGGCGCGAGGCTACACCTTC
TRBD2	TRBV7-2	TRBJ2-5	NA	CASRRERGVVETQYF	TGTGCCAGCAGGAGAGAGCGGGGGGTTGTTGAGACCCAGTACTTC
NA	TRBV7-3	TRBJ1-3	NA	CASSLNGQFSDTIYF	TGTGCCAGCAGCCTTAATGGACAGTTCTCAGACACCATATATTTT
NA	TRBV20-1	TRBJ1-2	NA	CSASPGVGYGYTF	TGCAGTGCTAGTCCAGGGGTTGGCTATGGCTACACCTTC
TRBD1	TRBV10-3	TRBJ1-4	NA	CAISEDRGSVEKLFF	TGTGCCATCAGTGAGGACAGGGGGAGCGTTGAAAAACTGTTTTTT
TRBD1	TRBV5-1	TRBJ1-1	NA	CASSLVGQGLNTEAFF	TGCGCCAGCAGCTTGGTAGGACAGGGCTTGAACACTGAAGCTTTCTTT
TRBD2	TRBV19	TRBJ2-5	NA	CASSIFLAGGLQETQYF	TGTGCCAGTAGTATATTCTTAGCGGGGGGTCTACAAGAGACCCAGTACTTC
NA	TRBV7-2	TRBJ2-3	NA	CASSARDPGATDTQYF	TGTGCCAGCAGCGCCCGGGACCCTGGCGCCACAGATACGCAGTATTTT
NA	TRBV5-5	TRBJ2-1	NA	CASSLVGFTYNEQFF	TGTGCCAGCAGCTTGGTGGGATTCACCTACAATGAGCAGTTCTTC
TRBD1	TRBV11-2	TRBJ2-5	few	CASRGTATYQETQYF	TGTGCCAGCAGGGGGACAGCTACCTACCAAGAGACCCAGTACTTC
TRBD2	TRBV19	TRBJ2-7	NA	CASSIRTSGFSYEQYF	TGTGCCAGTAGTATCCGGACTAGCGGGTTCTCCTACGAGCAGTACTTC
TRBD1	TRBV2	TRBJ2-7	once	CASTGQGGNEQYF	TGTGCCAGCACCGGACAGGGTGGGAACGAGCAGTACTTC
TRBD2	TRBV11-3	TRBJ2-1	NA	CASSPHAGDRYYNEQFF	TGTGCCAGCAGCCCTCACGCGGGGGATAGGTACTACAATGAGCAGTTCTTC
TRBD1	TRBV7-6	TRBJ2-5	NA	CASSSEQGFGETQYF	TGTGCCAGCAGCTCGGAACAGGGGTTTGGAGAGACCCAGTACTTC
TRBD1	TRBV27	TRBJ2-6	NA	CASSLKDRGSGANVLTF	TGTGCCAGCAGTTTAAAGGACAGGGGTTCTGGGGCCAACGTCCTGACTTTC
TRBD1	TRBV7-8	TRBJ1-5	once	CASSPSGQINQPQHF	TGTGCCAGCAGCCCGTCGGGACAGATCAATCAGCCCCAGCATTTT